The 9 T cell receptor beta chains below were found in one sample sequenced in a study of blood T cell repertoires in COVID-19. Some clones are missing from TCRdb's copy, which holds only in-frame ones; the method was immunoSEQ multiplex PCR. The sample holds some 70,000 clones, around nine tenths seen once. Sequenced sample: peripheral blood. These receptors all come from a human donor in a cohort sampled during active COVID-19.

This clone has only one observation. CDR3 amino acids: CASSQRQGNQPQHF. For the CDR3, the DNA is TGTGCCAGCAGCCAGAGACAGGGGAATCAGCCCCAGCATTTT. The chain is built from TRBV7-8 and TRBJ1-5, with 8 nucleotides matching TRBD1. With 5 bases clipped from V and 4 bases from J, the junction kept 4 bases outside the gene matches. CDR1 and CDR2 (germline): SGHVS, FQNEAQ. The CDR3 consists of 14 residues.

The chain couples TRBV7-3 to TRBJ2-3; TRBD2 might be the D (5 bases). Germline lookup yields CDR1 SGHTA and CDR2 FQGTGA. With 5 bases removed from V and 6 bases from J, the gap between germline ends came to 9 bases. CDR3 size: 12 residues. As DNA, the CDR3 is TGTGCCAGCAGCCCGACGGGGGATACGCAGTATTTT. It translates to CASSPTGDTQYF.

The genes are TRBV7-9 and TRBJ1-1; TRBD1 matches at 8 bases. The V segment lost 5 bases and the J segment 1 base; nucleotides outside the gene matches: 6. This CDR3 has 15 residues. Germline V lookup: CDR1 SEHNR, CDR2 FQNEAQ (reference sequence). CDR3 sequence: CASSAGTGGNTEAFF. For the CDR3, the DNA is TGTGCCAGCAGCGCCGGGACAGGAGGGAACACTGAAGCTTTCTTT.

The CDR3 spells CASSQFGLASYEQYF. The CDR3 DNA follows: TGCGCCAGCAGCCAATTCGGACTAGCTTCCTACGAGCAGTACTTC. J is TRBJ2-7 and V is TRBV4-1; 8 nucleotides line up with TRBD2. The V gene end was trimmed by 2 bases and the J gene end by 1 base; junction bases not matched to a gene: 4. This CDR3 is built from 15 residues. Germline V gene lookup returns CDR1 MGHRA and CDR2 YSYEKL.

The CDR3 loop is CASTYRGNYSPLHF. CDR3 DNA: TGTGCCAGCACCTACAGGGGGAATTATTCACCCCTCCACTTT. V usage is TRBV28 and J usage is TRBJ1-6; 8 nucleotides line up with TRBD1. The CDR3 has 14 residues. In germline, CDR1 is MDHEN, CDR2 SYDVKM. The J segment lost 8 bases and the V segment lost 7 bases, leaving 7 bases of the junction unmatched.

This clone turned up a few times. V usage is TRBV2 and J usage is TRBJ2-5; TRBD1 aligns across 10 bases. Per germline, CDR1 SNHLY and CDR2 FYNNEI. The length of the CDR3 is 16 residues. Trimming cost V 4 bases and J 5 bases; bases outside gene matches: 10. The CDR3 sequence: CASSASGQGRWETQYF. The CDR3 nucleotides are TGTGCCAGCAGTGCATCGGGACAGGGGAGGTGGGAGACCCAGTACTTC. The full variable domain, its missing parts supplied by reference TRBV2 and TRBJ2-5, is EPEVTQTPSHQVTQMGQEVILRCVPISNHLYFYWYRQILGQKVEFLVSFYNNEISEKSEIFDDQFSVERPDGSNFTLKIRSTKLEDSAMYFCASSASGQGRWETQYFGPGTRLLVL.

The V and J genes are TRBV25-1 and TRBJ1-6; D is ambiguous. V was trimmed by 2 bases and J by 8 bases, leaving 7 bases between them. CDR1 and CDR2 (germline): MGHDK, SYGVNS. The CDR3 length is 13 residues. CDR3 bases: TGTGCCAGCAGTGAACAGGCAGATTCACCCCTCCACTTT. Protein sequence: CASSEQADSPLHF.

This chain joins TRBV6-6 and TRBJ2-7; 8 bases fit TRBD1. CDR1 is MNHNY, CDR2 SVGAGI, per germline (reference sequence). This CDR3 is 16 amino acids long. V lost 6 bases, J lost 6 bases, and 16 bases stayed unmatched. This chain's CDR3 is CASSDPGTGSFSEQYF. For the CDR3, the DNA is TGTGCCAGCAGCGACCCTGGGACAGGCTCTTTCTCCGAGCAGTACTTC.

The rearrangement links TRBV6-5 to TRBJ2-5; 10 bases are shared with TRBD2. The CDR3 runs to 15 residues. V lost 6 bases to trimming and J lost 5 bases; unmatched junction nucleotides: 9. Germline CDR1 and CDR2: MNHEY and SVGAGI. This CDR3 is CASRPTSGGAETQYF. The CDR3 coding sequence is TGTGCCAGCAGGCCAACCAGCGGGGGGGCCGAGACCCAGTACTTC.